This T cell receptor (beta chain) was sequenced in a study of T cell repertoires in ileal Crohn's disease. Study overall: Postoperative therapy was given to about half: roughly 11 thiopurines, roughly 18 anti-TNF agents.

Assay: immunoSEQ multiplex PCR; the TCRdb copy retains only in-frame clones and omits some. The data show some 28,000 clones, roughly 81% seen once. Germline loops: CDR1 SGHDN, CDR2 FVKESK. CDR3 size: 14 residues. The V end lost 4 bases, the J end lost 0 bases, and 9 bases lay between the germline ends. The source of this sequence is an adult with Crohn's disease. The chain links TRBV14 to TRBJ1-1; D unresolved. Sequenced: ileal tissue. CDR3 sequence: CASSPLNMNTEAFF. Written as DNA, the CDR3 is TGTGCCAGCAGCCCCTTAAACATGAACACTGAAGCTTTCTTT. Combining the CDR3 with reference TRBV14 and TRBJ1-1 gives the whole variable domain EAGVTQFPSHSVIEKGQTVTLRCDPISGHDNLYWYRRVMGKEIKFLLHFVKESKQDESGMPNNRFLAERTGGTYSTLKVQPAELEDSGVYFCASSPLNMNTEAFFGQGTRLTVV.